These T cell receptor beta chains were read from a single sample in a study of blood T cell repertoires in COVID-19. The table came from immunoSEQ multiplex PCR; TCRdb's copy has only in-frame clones and leaves some out. The sample contains hundreds of thousands of clones, 70% to 90% of which appear only once. The sequenced sample was peripheral blood. These receptors all stem from a woman aged 40 to 49 who had recovered from COVID-19. Each CDR3 is given with its conserved first and last residue. D genes are given only for firm matches. Expanded clones get a size class; other rows say once, few or many, or leave the size out.

cdr3_length j_call v_call clone_size d_call cdr3_aa cdr3_nt
18 TRBJ1-3 TRBV9 few - CASSVGLNGRGRSNTIYF TGTGCCAGCAGCGTAGGGTTAAACGGTCGGGGAAGATCGAACACCATATATTTT
16 TRBJ2-1 TRBV28 - - CASSSPAVIGDNEQFF TGTGCCAGCAGTTCCCCTGCGGTCATCGGGGATAATGAGCAGTTCTTC
13 TRBJ1-2 TRBV27 - TRBD1 CASTNRGGGGYTF TGTGCCAGCACCAACAGGGGAGGAGGCGGCTACACCTTC
13 TRBJ2-1 TRBV6-5 - TRBD1 CATLRTGGDEQFF TGTGCCACATTAAGGACAGGGGGCGATGAGCAGTTCTTC
14 TRBJ2-5 TRBV25-1 - TRBD1 CASSEYRGQETQYF TGTGCCAGCAGTGAATACAGGGGGCAAGAGACCCAGTACTTC
17 TRBJ1-4 TRBV5-6 - TRBD1 CASSWGTGSSTNEKLFF TGTGCCAGCAGCTGGGGGACAGGGAGTTCAACTAATGAAAAACTGTTTTTT
15 TRBJ2-2 TRBV10-3 - - CAIRTGLLNTGELFF TGTGCCATCAGGACGGGACTGCTGAACACCGGGGAGCTGTTTTTT
15 TRBJ2-5 TRBV9 - TRBD2 CASSVTSGPGETQYF TGTGCCAGCAGCGTGACTAGCGGGCCAGGGGAGACCCAGTACTTC
16 TRBJ1-2 TRBV28 - TRBD1 CASSSPDRGLNYGYTF TGTGCCAGCAGTTCCCCTGACAGGGGCCTTAACTATGGCTACACCTTC
17 TRBJ2-1 TRBV15 once TRBD1 CATSRVRTGRSYNEQFF TGTGCCACCAGCAGAGTACGGACAGGGCGCTCCTACAATGAGCAGTTCTTC
16 TRBJ1-6 TRBV27 many TRBD1 CASSRAGDRVSSPLHF TGTGCCAGCAGTCGCGCGGGGGACAGGGTTTCTTCACCCCTCCACTTT
15 TRBJ2-1 TRBV6-5 - TRBD1 CASSKGQGNYNEQFF TGTGCCAGCAGCAAGGGACAGGGCAACTACAATGAGCAGTTCTTC
17 TRBJ1-5 TRBV19 once - CASTTQAASGANQPQHF TGTGCCAGTACCACCCAAGCCGCGTCAGGGGCAAACCAGCCCCAGCATTTT
14 TRBJ2-7 TRBV19 - TRBD1 CASSPGQAVHEQYF TGTGCCAGTAGCCCCGGACAGGCAGTCCACGAGCAGTACTTC
17 TRBJ1-2 TRBV3-1/TRBV3-2 - TRBD1 CASSQEPPRTGFGGYTF TGTGCCAGCAGCCAAGAACCCCCCCGGACAGGGTTTGGTGGCTACACCTTC
16 TRBJ2-3 TRBV4-2 - - CASSQEWRDHTDTQYF TGTGCCAGCAGCCAAGAGTGGCGGGATCACACAGATACGCAGTATTTT
17 TRBJ2-3 TRBV7-9 - TRBD2 CASSLPLAGGPTDTQYF TGTGCCAGCAGCTTACCACTAGCGGGAGGGCCTACAGATACGCAGTATTTT
18 TRBJ1-2 TRBV14 - TRBD1 CASSQEDGARGPPYGYTF TGTGCCAGCAGCCAAGAGGATGGGGCCAGGGGGCCTCCCTATGGCTACACCTTC
12 TRBJ1-2 TRBV21-1 - - CATRLANYGYTF TGTGCCACCAGACTTGCTAACTATGGCTACACCTTC
15 TRBJ2-7 TRBV7-2 once - CASSLAGTLIYEQYF TGTGCCAGCAGCTTAGCCGGGACACTAATTTACGAGCAGTACTTC
14 TRBJ2-7 TRBV7-2 - - CASSLDVRGYEQYF TGTGCCAGCAGCTTAGACGTCAGGGGTTACGAGCAGTACTTC
15 TRBJ2-7 TRBV28 - - CASSYHLGTNYEQYF TGTGCCAGCAGTTACCACCTCGGGACAAACTACGAGCAGTACTTC
15 TRBJ1-2 TRBV15 - - CATSRDHGYRYGYTF TGTGCCACCAGCAGAGATCACGGTTACCGCTATGGCTACACCTTC
15 TRBJ1-2 TRBV18 - - CASSLEPTENYGYTF TGTGCCAGCTCACTTGAGCCGACAGAAAACTATGGCTACACCTTC
14 TRBJ1-1 TRBV2 few TRBD1 CASSTDRRFTEAFF TGTGCCAGCAGTACGGACAGGAGGTTTACTGAAGCTTTCTTT
18 TRBJ2-3 TRBV4-1 - TRBD2 CASSRGLLAGVGTDTQYF TGCGCCAGCAGCCGGGGCCTACTAGCGGGGGTGGGCACAGATACGCAGTATTTT
15 TRBJ2-7 TRBV11-2 - TRBD1 CASSFAGTGAYEQYF TGTGCCAGCAGCTTCGCCGGGACAGGGGCCTACGAGCAGTACTTC
12 TRBJ1-2 TRBV13 few - CASSVQGWGYTF TGTGCCAGCAGCGTACAGGGTTGGGGCTACACCTTC
18 TRBJ2-1 TRBV15 once - CATSRERLGTNTYNEQFF TGTGCCACCAGCAGAGAACGGCTTGGGACAAATACCTACAATGAGCAGTTCTTC
14 TRBJ2-1 TRBV18 - TRBD2 CASSPRTSSNEQFF TGTGCCAGCTCACCGAGGACTAGCAGCAATGAGCAGTTCTTC
15 TRBJ2-7 TRBV5-1 - TRBD2 CASSIGLAGGGEQYF TGCGCCAGCAGCATTGGACTAGCGGGAGGTGGCGAGCAGTACTTC
11 TRBJ2-7 TRBV29-1 - - CSVHNADEQYF TGCAGCGTCCACAACGCGGACGAGCAGTACTTC